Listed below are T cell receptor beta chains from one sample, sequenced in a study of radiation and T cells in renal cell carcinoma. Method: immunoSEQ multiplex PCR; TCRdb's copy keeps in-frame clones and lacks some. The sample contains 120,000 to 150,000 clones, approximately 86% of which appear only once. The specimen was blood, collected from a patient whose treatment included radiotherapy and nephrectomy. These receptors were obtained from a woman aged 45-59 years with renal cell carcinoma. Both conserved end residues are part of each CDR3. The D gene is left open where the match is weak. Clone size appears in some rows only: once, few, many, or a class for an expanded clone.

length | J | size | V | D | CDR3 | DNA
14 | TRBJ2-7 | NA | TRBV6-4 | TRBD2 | CASSASSGSYEQYF | TGTGCCAGCAGTGCGTCTAGCGGGAGCTACGAGCAGTACTTC
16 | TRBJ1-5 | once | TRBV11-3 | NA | CASSLWGRNTNQPQHF | TGTGCCAGCAGCTTATGGGGGCGAAATACCAATCAGCCCCAGCATTTT
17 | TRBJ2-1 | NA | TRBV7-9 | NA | CASSPRSSAQGSNEQFF | TGTGCCAGCAGCCCCCGCAGTAGCGCGCAAGGGAGTAATGAGCAGTTCTTC
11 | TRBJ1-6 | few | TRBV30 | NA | CAWARDSPLHF | TGTGCCTGGGCGAGGGATTCACCCCTCCACTTT
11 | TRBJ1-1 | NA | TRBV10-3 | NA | CAISIGPRAFF | TGTGCCATCAGTATAGGCCCTAGAGCTTTCTTT
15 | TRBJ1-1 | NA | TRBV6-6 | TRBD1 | CASSYSGGGWGGAFF | TGTGCCAGCAGTTACTCAGGGGGCGGCTGGGGTGGAGCTTTCTTT
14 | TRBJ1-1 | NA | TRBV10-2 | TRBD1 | CASSEIQGGTEAFF | TGCGCCAGCAGTGAAATACAGGGGGGCACTGAAGCTTTCTTT
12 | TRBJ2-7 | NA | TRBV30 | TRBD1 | CAWRDRGDEQYF | TGTGCCTGGAGGGACAGGGGGGACGAGCAGTACTTC
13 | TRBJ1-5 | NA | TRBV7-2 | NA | CASSPDRAQPQHF | TGTGCCAGCAGCCCTGACAGAGCTCAGCCCCAGCATTTT
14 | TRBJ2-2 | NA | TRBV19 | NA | CASNGGRRVGELFF | TGTGCCAGTAATGGAGGGAGGCGAGTCGGGGAGCTGTTTTTT
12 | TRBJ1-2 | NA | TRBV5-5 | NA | CASSKDGVGYTF | TGTGCCAGCAGCAAGGACGGGGTTGGCTACACCTTC
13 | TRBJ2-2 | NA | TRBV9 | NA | CASSPRHTGELFF | TGTGCCAGCAGCCCCAGACACACCGGGGAGCTGTTTTTT
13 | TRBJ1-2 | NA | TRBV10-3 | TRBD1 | CAITGDRNYGYTF | TGTGCCATCACCGGGGACAGGAACTATGGCTACACCTTC
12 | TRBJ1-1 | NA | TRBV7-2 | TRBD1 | CASSYGDSQAFF | TGTGCCAGCAGCTACGGGGACAGTCAAGCTTTCTTT
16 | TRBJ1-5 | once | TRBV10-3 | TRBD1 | CAISESGGQLSQPQHF | TGTGCCATCAGTGAGTCAGGGGGCCAACTCAGCCAGCCCCAGCATTTT
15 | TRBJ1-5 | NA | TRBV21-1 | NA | CASSQSWYSNQPQHF | TGTGCCAGCAGCCAATCATGGTATAGCAATCAGCCCCAGCATTTT
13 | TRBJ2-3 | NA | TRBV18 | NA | CASSAQGGDTQYF | TGTGCCAGCTCAGCCCAGGGAGGAGATACGCAGTATTTT
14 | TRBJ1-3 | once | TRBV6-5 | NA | CASRNGASGNTIYF | TGTGCCAGCAGGAATGGGGCCTCTGGAAACACCATATATTTT
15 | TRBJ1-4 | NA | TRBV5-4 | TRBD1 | CASSPTGTGDEKLFF | TGTGCCAGCAGCCCAACCGGGACAGGAGATGAAAAACTGTTTTTT
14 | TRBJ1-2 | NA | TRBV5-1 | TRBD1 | CASSLGDRVYGYTF | TGCGCCAGCAGCTTGGGGGACAGAGTCTATGGCTACACCTTC
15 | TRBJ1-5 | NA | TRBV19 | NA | CASSTSGNSNQPQHF | TGTGCCAGTAGTACGTCAGGGAATAGCAATCAGCCCCAGCATTTT
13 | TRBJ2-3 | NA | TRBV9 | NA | CASSVVGTDTQYF | TGTGCCAGCAGCGTAGTGGGGACAGATACGCAGTATTTT
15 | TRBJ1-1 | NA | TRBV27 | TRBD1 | CASSFGTGRTLEAFF | TGTGCCAGCAGTTTCGGGACAGGGCGAACCCTTGAAGCTTTCTTT
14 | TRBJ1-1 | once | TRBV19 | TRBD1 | CASSIGTGITEAFF | TGTGCCAGTAGTATAGGGACAGGGATCACTGAAGCTTTCTTT
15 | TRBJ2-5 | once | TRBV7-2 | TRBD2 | CASSPTSVIQETQYF | TGTGCCAGCAGCCCCACTAGCGTAATTCAAGAGACCCAGTACTTC
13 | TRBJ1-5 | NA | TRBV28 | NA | CASGGAGWKPQHF | TGTGCCAGTGGGGGGGCAGGGTGGAAGCCCCAGCATTTT